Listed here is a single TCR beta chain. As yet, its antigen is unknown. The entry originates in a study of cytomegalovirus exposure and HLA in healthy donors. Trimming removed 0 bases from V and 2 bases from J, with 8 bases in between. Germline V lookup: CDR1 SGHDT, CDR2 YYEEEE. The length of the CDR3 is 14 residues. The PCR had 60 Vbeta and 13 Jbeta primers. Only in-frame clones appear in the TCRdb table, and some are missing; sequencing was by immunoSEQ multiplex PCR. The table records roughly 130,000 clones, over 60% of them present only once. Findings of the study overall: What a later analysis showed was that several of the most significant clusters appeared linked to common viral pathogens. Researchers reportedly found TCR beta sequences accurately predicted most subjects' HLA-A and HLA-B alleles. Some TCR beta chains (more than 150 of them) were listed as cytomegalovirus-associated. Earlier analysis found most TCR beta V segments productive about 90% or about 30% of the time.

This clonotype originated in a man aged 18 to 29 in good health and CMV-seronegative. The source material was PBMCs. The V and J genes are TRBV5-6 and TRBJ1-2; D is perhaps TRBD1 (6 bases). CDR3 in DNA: TGTGCCAGCAGCTTGGACAGGGCGAACTATGGCTACACCTTC. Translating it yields CASSLDRANYGYTF. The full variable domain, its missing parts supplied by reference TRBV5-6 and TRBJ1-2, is DAGVTQSPTHLIKTRGQQVTLRCSPKSGHDTVSWYQQALGQGPQFIFQYYEEEERQRGNFPDRFSGHQFPNYSSELNVNALLLGDSALYLCASSLDRANYGYTFGSGTRLTVV.